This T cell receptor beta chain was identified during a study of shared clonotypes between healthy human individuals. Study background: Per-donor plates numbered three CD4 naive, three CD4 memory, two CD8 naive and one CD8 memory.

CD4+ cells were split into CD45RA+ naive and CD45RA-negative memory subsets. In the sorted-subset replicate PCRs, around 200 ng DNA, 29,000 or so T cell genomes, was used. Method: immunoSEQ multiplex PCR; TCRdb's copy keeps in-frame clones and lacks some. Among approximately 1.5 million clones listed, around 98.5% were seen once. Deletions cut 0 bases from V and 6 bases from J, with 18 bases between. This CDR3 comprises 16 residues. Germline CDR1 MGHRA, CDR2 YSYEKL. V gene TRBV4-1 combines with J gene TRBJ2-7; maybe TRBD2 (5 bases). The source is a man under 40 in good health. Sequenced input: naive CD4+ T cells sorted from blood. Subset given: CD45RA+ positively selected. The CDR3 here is CASSQENILRTPEQYF. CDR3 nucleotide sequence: TGCGCCAGCAGCCAAGAGAATATTCTTCGGACTCCCGAGCAGTACTTC.